The sequence of this T cell receptor beta chain was determined in a study of identical twins. Whole-study findings and limits: Reduced insertions were recorded for abundant cord blood beta clonotypes, with no such pattern in memory repertoires.

Each CDR3 protein gets one entry after TCRdb re-called the 5' RACE reads with MiXCR. The table lists 690,000 or so distinct CDR3 sequences, more than 6.5% of them singletons. With regard to this clonotype: Its antigen remains unidentified.

V was shortened by 6 bases and J by 4 bases, with 21 bases between the two germline ends. The length of the CDR3 is 17 residues. CDR1 ENHRY and CDR2 SYGVKD come from the germline V gene. The donors were all healthy and Caucasian. Separately, the same data were catalogued under a study of yellow fever vaccine responses in identical twins.

This chain joins TRBV10-3 and TRBJ2-2; D possibly corresponds to TRBD1 (6 bases). The sample consisted of PBMCs. This TCR was sampled from a woman aged 18-29 years in good health. The CDR3 DNA sequence: TGTGCCATCAGCTACGCCCCGACAAGAGGGGGCACCGGGGAGCTGTTTTTT. Its protein product is CAISYAPTRGGTGELFF.